The rows below give T cell receptor beta chains drawn from one sample of a study of blood T cell repertoires in COVID-19. Assay used: immunoSEQ multiplex PCR; TCRdb lists only in-frame clones, some missing. This repertoire shows about 53,000 clones, approximately 82% found once; its top ten account for 14%. Material: peripheral blood. Receptors were obtained from a human donor in a cohort sampled during active COVID-19. Both conserved end residues are part of each CDR3. D genes are given only for firm matches. A clone size is listed for some rows: how often the clone was seen (once, few, many), or a class if it is expanded.

d_call: -; v_call: TRBV11-2; clone_size: -; j_call: TRBJ2-5; cdr3_nt: TGTGCCAGCAGCTTAGTCAGGGAGACCCAGTACTTC; cdr3_aa: CASSLVRETQYF
d_call: -; v_call: TRBV12-3/TRBV12-4; clone_size: -; j_call: TRBJ2-2; cdr3_nt: TGTGCCAGCAGCCCCCTGAGCGGGGAGCTGTTTTTT; cdr3_aa: CASSPLSGELFF
d_call: TRBD1; v_call: TRBV27; clone_size: once; j_call: TRBJ2-3; cdr3_nt: TGTGCCAGCAGTCTCCAAGACAGGGCCGATACGCAGTATTTT; cdr3_aa: CASSLQDRADTQYF
d_call: -; v_call: TRBV15; clone_size: -; j_call: TRBJ2-5; cdr3_nt: TGTGCCACCAGCAGAGATACGGTCCAAGAGACCCAGTACTTC; cdr3_aa: CATSRDTVQETQYF
d_call: -; v_call: TRBV7-8; clone_size: -; j_call: TRBJ1-2; cdr3_nt: TGTGCCAGCAGCTCTTCCCCCGACACGAACTATGGCTACACCTTC; cdr3_aa: CASSSSPDTNYGYTF
d_call: -; v_call: TRBV5-6; clone_size: -; j_call: TRBJ2-5; cdr3_nt: TGTGCCAGCAGCTTGGTGGGCAGGGCGGAGACCCAGTACTTC; cdr3_aa: CASSLVGRAETQYF
d_call: -; v_call: TRBV20-1; clone_size: -; j_call: TRBJ1-2; cdr3_nt: TGCAGTGCTAGTGGGGCCTATGGCTACACCTTC; cdr3_aa: CSASGAYGYTF
d_call: -; v_call: TRBV4-1; clone_size: -; j_call: TRBJ2-3; cdr3_nt: TGCGCCAGCAGCCAAGATTCGTCCGTAGATACGCAGTATTTT; cdr3_aa: CASSQDSSVDTQYF
d_call: -; v_call: TRBV5-1; clone_size: -; j_call: TRBJ2-2; cdr3_nt: TGCGCCAGCAGCTTGGCCGAGGGTGTGCTGTTTTTT; cdr3_aa: CASSLAEGVLFF
d_call: TRBD1; v_call: TRBV5-6; clone_size: -; j_call: TRBJ2-1; cdr3_nt: TGTGCCAGCAGCCTCGTGGGCTCACGGACAGGGCCCAATGAGCAGTTCTTC; cdr3_aa: CASSLVGSRTGPNEQFF
d_call: TRBD2; v_call: TRBV12-5; clone_size: -; j_call: TRBJ2-3; cdr3_nt: TGTGCTAGTGGTCCAACTAGCGGGGTCACAGATACGCAGTATTTT; cdr3_aa: CASGPTSGVTDTQYF
d_call: -; v_call: TRBV9; clone_size: -; j_call: TRBJ2-3; cdr3_nt: TGTGCCAGCAGCGTAGGCAGGGGTACAGATACGCAGTATTTT; cdr3_aa: CASSVGRGTDTQYF
d_call: -; v_call: TRBV7-8; clone_size: -; j_call: TRBJ1-3; cdr3_nt: TGTGCCAGCAGCTCACCCTGGCGAGACAGAAGAAACACCATATATTTT; cdr3_aa: CASSSPWRDRRNTIYF
d_call: -; v_call: TRBV28; clone_size: few; j_call: TRBJ2-3; cdr3_nt: TGTGCCAGCAGTCCTGCGGAGGACTCACTAAGCACAGATACGCAGTATTTT; cdr3_aa: CASSPAEDSLSTDTQYF